Presented here are 31 T cell receptor beta chains from one specimen sequenced in a study of regulatory T cells after allogeneic stem cell transplantation listed by TCRdb under 2018. The data were produced on an Illumina MiSeq. The SMARTer RACE cDNA Amplification kit was used to reverse transcribe the RNA, and the TCR beta CDR3 region was then amplified. TCRdb applied fastp at Q25 and MiXCR to the public reads, then kept only in-frame beta chains. Rows matching on CDR3 protein sequence are summarized as one entry with the most common DNA and genes. In this sample the table shows some 980 distinct CDR3 sequences, roughly 17% of which occur a single time. The top ten constitute about 12% of the sample. Taken with the paper, the label for time point translates to: 30 days after allogeneic hematopoietic stem cell transplantation. This sample comprised sorted CD4+ T cells from blood (whether regulatory or conventional is not recorded), obtained 30 days after allogeneic stem cell transplant. The receptors here all came from a human patient who had an allogeneic stem cell transplant, so the T cells may come from the graft donor.

For this clonotype: At one end the junction does not follow the germline gene, possibly because of a read error. This chain links TRBV28 with TRBJ1-6; 7 nucleotides align to TRBD1. This CDR3 spans 14 amino acids. Germline V CDR1 and CDR2: MDHEN, SYDVKM. This chain's CDR3 is CANSRGDSRPPLHF. For the CDR3, the DNA is TGTGCCAACAGTCGGGGGGACAGCCGGCCCCCCCTCCACTTT.

This clonotype is labeled as medium-sized. A much bigger clone sits one base away, suggesting this may be a read error. The chain employs TRBV20-1 and TRBJ2-7, with D maybe TRBD1 (6 bases). Trimming stripped 1 base from V and 2 bases from J, with 18 bases between. CDR3 length equals 16 residues. The V gene's germline CDR1 is DFQATT and CDR2 SNEGSKA (reference sequence). The CDR3 coding sequence is TGCAGTGCTAGAGGCCCAACCGGGGACAAAGCCTACGAGCAGTACTTC. This encodes CSARGPTGDKAYEQYF.

By sample share, this clonotype is medium-sized (0.01 to 0.1%). The rearrangement links TRBV25-1 to TRBJ2-2; 7 nucleotides align to TRBD1. V gave up 7 bases and J gave up 0 bases; unmatched junction bases: 5. CDR1 is MGHDK, CDR2 SYGVNS, per germline. This CDR3 comprises 15 residues. CDR3 sequence (DNA): TGTGCCAGCATAGGGCAGGGGGCGAACACCGGGGAGCTGTTTTTT. As protein: CASIGQGANTGELFF.

This clonotype is labeled as large (0.1 to 1%). J is TRBJ2-7 and V is TRBV30, with D possibly TRBD2 on 5 matching bases. Germline V gene sequence: CDR1 GTSNPN, CDR2 SVGIG (reference sequence). This CDR3 comprises 15 residues. Between the trimmed V and J ends, which lost 1 base and 2 bases, there was a span of 15 bases. The CDR3 coding sequence is TGTGCCTGGAGTGCGAGTAGAGCGGCCCCCTACGAGCAGTACTTC. This translates into CAWSASRAAPYEQYF.

By share, this clonotype ranks as large. The chain joins TRBV6-5 to TRBJ1-2, with D maybe TRBD1 (5 bases). The V end lost 5 bases, the J end lost 7 bases, and 17 bases lay between the germline ends. The CDR3 extends over 14 amino acids. Germline V CDR1 and CDR2: MNHEY, SVGAGI. Written as DNA, the CDR3 is TGTGCCAGCAGTCCCATTGCTGGGGCTTCTGGCTACACCTTC. Amino acids: CASSPIAGASGYTF.

In its sample, this clonotype was seen a few times. The rearrangement uses TRBV2 and TRBJ2-2; 8 bases are shared with TRBD1. This CDR3 contains 19 residues. Germline-derived CDR1 and CDR2 are SNHLY and FYNNEI. The ends lost 3 bases at V and 1 base at J; junction bases unmatched: 13. The CDR3 reads CASSEGGVWTGRNTGELFF. For the CDR3, the DNA is TGTGCCAGCAGTGAGGGCGGGGTCTGGACAGGGCGGAACACCGGGGAGCTGTTTTTT.

By frequency in the sample, this clonotype is medium-sized. The chain employs TRBV30 and TRBJ1-3; no clear D. The germline V gene has CDR1 GTSNPN and CDR2 SVGIG (reference sequence). CDR3 length: 18 amino acids. The V end lost 5 bases, the J end lost 0 bases, and 23 bases lay between the germline ends. CDR3: CAWDKHRIGFSSGNTIYF. In DNA form, the CDR3 reads TGTGCCTGGGACAAACACCGGATCGGATTTAGCTCTGGAAACACCATATATTTT.

By share, this clonotype ranks as large. V is TRBV20-1 and J is TRBJ2-6; D perhaps matches TRBD2 (6 bases). The V gene lost 6 bases and the J gene lost 1 base, with 19 bases spanning the gap. The CDR3 covers 17 residues. In germline, CDR1 is DFQATT, CDR2 SNEGSKA (reference sequence). The CDR3 loop reads CSAARRGQPSGANVLTF. The CDR3 DNA is TGCAGTGCCGCTAGGAGGGGCCAGCCATCTGGGGCCAACGTCCTGACTTTC.

This clonotype is large (0.1 to 1%) by share. CDR3 coding DNA: TGTGCCAGCAGTCGGGGGGACAGCCGGCCACCCCTCCACTTT. Amino acids: CASSRGDSRPPLHF. The chain is built from TRBV28 and TRBJ1-6; 7 nucleotides match TRBD1. With V trimmed by 5 bases and J by 11 bases, 9 bases remained unmatched. Germline V lookup: CDR1 MDHEN, CDR2 SYDVKM. This CDR3 spans 14 amino acids. The full variable domain, its missing parts supplied by reference TRBV28 and TRBJ1-6, is DVKVTQSSRYLVKRTGEKVFLECVQDMDHENMFWYRQDPGLGLRLIYFSYDVKMKEKGDIPEGYSVSREKKERFSLILESASTNQTSMYLCASSRGDSRPPLHFGNGTRLTVT.

This clonotype qualifies as large. The rearrangement joins TRBV20-1 to TRBJ2-3; TRBD2 agrees at 9 bases. Per the germline V gene, CDR1 is DFQATT and CDR2 is SNEGSKA (reference sequence). The CDR3 has 14 residues. V lost 0 bases to trimming and J lost 5 bases; unmatched junction nucleotides: 3. CDR3 coding DNA: TGCAGTGCTAGAGAGGCGGGAGGGGTAGATACGCAGTATTTT. The encoded protein is CSAREAGGVDTQYF.

This clonotype is labeled as medium-sized. This chain joins TRBV12-3 or TRBV12-4 and TRBJ1-2; TRBD1 is a possible D gene (6 bases). Trimming removed 3 bases at V and 8 bases at J, with 16 bases between. This CDR3 is 14 amino acids long. CDR3: CASSFGALGGGYTF. The DNA for the CDR3 is TGTGCCAGCAGTTTTGGGGCCTTAGGGGGAGGCTACACCTTC.

In its sample, this clonotype is medium-sized. The rearrangement links TRBV12-3 or TRBV12-4 to TRBJ1-1; D is perhaps TRBD1 (5 bases). The germline V and J ends were trimmed by 11 bases and 0 bases, with 13 bases remaining between them. The CDR3 runs to 13 residues. The CDR3: CASRPGMNTEAFF. CDR3 in DNA: TGTGCCTCCCGACCAGGGATGAACACTGAAGCTTTCTTT.

By its share, this clonotype is large (0.1 to 1%). The chain is built from TRBV5-1 and TRBJ2-1; 10 bases match TRBD2. This CDR3 contains 16 residues. Germline CDR1 is SGHRS and CDR2 is YFSETQ. V was pared by 0 bases and J by 9 bases, with 9 bases of the junction left unmatched. As DNA, the CDR3 is TGCGCCAGCAGCTTGGCTGGAGCGGGAGGGCTCGTTGAGCAGTTCTTC. This translates into CASSLAGAGGLVEQFF.

This clonotype is labeled as medium-sized (0.01 to 0.1%). This chain uses TRBV6-5 with TRBJ1-6; D may be TRBD1 (5 bases). Germline V gives CDR1 MNHEY, CDR2 SVGAGI. The CDR3 consists of 15 residues. V lost 3 bases to trimming and J lost 8 bases, with 14 bases between them. As DNA, the CDR3 is TGTGCCAGCAGTTATGAAGGGGAATTGTATTCACCCCTCCACTTT. Its translation: CASSYEGELYSPLHF.

This clonotype came up a few times. The chain combines TRBV5-6 with TRBJ2-5; 9 nucleotides match TRBD1. The V segment lost 1 base and the J segment 7 bases; nucleotides outside the gene matches: 20. The CDR3 spans 19 residues. Germline CDR1 SGHDT, CDR2 YYEEEE. CDR3 residues: CASSLSVDRGQTLRGTQYF. CDR3 sequence (DNA): TGTGCCAGCAGCTTGAGCGTGGACAGGGGCCAGACCCTCCGGGGGACCCAGTACTTC.

The CDR3: CSARLGSEGNTIYF. The DNA for the CDR3 is TGCAGTGCTAGATTAGGGAGCGAAGGAAACACCATATATTTT. This chain joins TRBV20-1 and TRBJ1-3, with D uncertain. The CDR3 contains 14 residues. Germline CDR1 is DFQATT and CDR2 is SNEGSKA (reference sequence). The V end was cut by 2 bases, the J end by 4 bases, with 12 bases between.

This clonotype was found a few times. The rearrangement uses TRBV4-2 and TRBJ1-6, with TRBD1 identical over 7 bases. The trim removed 4 bases at V and 11 bases at J, leaving 11 bases unmatched. This CDR3 has 15 amino acids. In germline, CDR1 is LGHNA, CDR2 YNFKEQ. CDR3 coding DNA: TGTGCCAGCAGCCCACGAGACAGGGTTACGCCACCCCTCCACTTT. This codes for CASSPRDRVTPPLHF.

This clonotype is large by share. This chain connects TRBV10-2 to TRBJ2-7; D unresolved. CDR3 size: 14 residues. Germline CDR1 is WSHSY and CDR2 is SAAADI. V lost 0 bases, J lost 5 bases, and 11 bases lay in between. The CDR3 bases are TGCGCCAGCAGTGAGTCTCCACTCACCAACGAGCAGTACTTC. Translation: CASSESPLTNEQYF.

This clonotype rates as medium-sized. The chain is built from TRBV13 and TRBJ2-1; no firm D call. Per the germline V gene, CDR1 is PRHDT and CDR2 is FYEKMQ (reference sequence). Trimming left V 5 bases short and J 4 bases short, with 9 bases between. The CDR3 loop spans 13 amino acids. The CDR3 here is CASSAGSYNEQFF. In nucleotides, the CDR3 is TGTGCCAGCAGCGCCGGGTCTTACAATGAGCAGTTCTTC. Together with reference TRBV13 and TRBJ2-1, the CDR3 gives the full variable domain: AAGVIQSPRHLIKEKRETATLKCYPIPRHDTVYWYQQGPGQDPQFLISFYEKMQSDKGSIPDRFSAQQFSDYHSELNMSSLELGDSALYFCASSAGSYNEQFFGPGTRLTVL.

The V call is TRBV5-1, the J call TRBJ2-7; perhaps TRBD1 as D (6 bases). The CDR3 length is 14 residues. Germline V gene sequence: CDR1 SGHRS, CDR2 YFSETQ. The V gene lost 3 bases and the J gene lost 3 bases, with 13 bases spanning the gap. The CDR3 region has the DNA TGCGCCAGCAGCTCGGCTGGGGGCGACTACGAGCAGTACTTC. Translating gives CASSSAGGDYEQYF.

Concerning this clonotype: One end of the junction varies from germline; a read error may be responsible. The chain combines TRBV4-1 with TRBJ2-7; 15 positions agree with TRBD2. The CDR3 has 21 amino acids. The germline gives CDR1 MGHRA, CDR2 YSYEKL. The CDR3 DNA follows: TGCGCCAGCAGGCAAGATCTTTCCACCGGGACTAGCGGGAGGCGCTCCCACGAGCAGTACTTC. This codes for CASRQDLSTGTSGRRSHEQYF.

This clonotype is medium-sized (0.01 to 0.1%) in the sample. The DNA of the CDR3 is TGTGCCAGTAGTAAGCGTGTTGAAGCTTTCTTT. Its translation: CASSKRVEAFF. The chain couples TRBV19 to TRBJ1-1; D call uncertain. Trimming took off 4 bases at V and 7 bases at J, with 7 bases between the two ends. The germline V gene encodes CDR1 LNHDA and CDR2 SQIVND (reference sequence). CDR3 length: 11 residues.

This clonotype appeared a few times. A read error may be the cause here, since a much bigger clone is one base away. The gene calls are TRBV5-1 and TRBJ1-2; perhaps TRBD1 as D (6 bases). The V gene lost 4 bases and the J gene lost 5 bases, with 9 bases spanning the gap. The germline CDR1 and CDR2 sequences are SGHRS and YFSETQ. The CDR3 runs to 12 residues. CDR3 DNA sequence: TGCGCCAGCAGCCCCCAGGGGTATGGCTACACCTTC. Its translation: CASSPQGYGYTF. Complete variable domain (other parts from reference TRBV5-1 and TRBJ1-2): KAGVTQTPRYLIKTRGQQVTLSCSPISGHRSVSWYQQTPGQGLQFLFEYFSETQRNKGNFPGRFSGRQFSNSRSEMNVSTLELGDSALYLCASSPQGYGYTFGSGTRLTVV.

By share, this clonotype counts as large. This chain joins TRBV6-5 and TRBJ1-5; possibly TRBD1 for D (5 bases). The germline V gene encodes CDR1 MNHEY and CDR2 SVGAGI. This CDR3 spans 13 amino acids. The V gene lost 6 bases and the J gene lost 6 bases, with 12 bases spanning the gap. CDR3 sequence: CASRGRTGQPQHF. The CDR3 coding sequence is TGTGCCAGCAGGGGACGCACGGGTCAGCCCCAGCATTTT.

A few counts support this clonotype. The V and J genes are TRBV5-1 and TRBJ2-5, with 8 positions matching TRBD2. Germline CDR1 is SGHRS and CDR2 is YFSETQ. The junction had 6 bases not matched to a gene; V was cut back by 4 bases and J by 4 bases. The CDR3 length is 14 residues. In DNA, the CDR3 is TGCGCCAGCAGCCCCGGGGGGGGTTCAGAGACCCAGTACTTC. Translating it yields CASSPGGGSETQYF.

This clonotype is large within its sample. V is TRBV29-1 and J is TRBJ2-5; 8 bases are shared with TRBD1. V lost 6 bases to trimming and J lost 5 bases; unmatched junction nucleotides: 11. The germline V gene has CDR1 SQVTM and CDR2 ANQGSEA. There are 14 residues in the CDR3. CDR3 nucleotide sequence: TGCAGCGTACCCCAGGGGGCGCGCAGGGAGACCCAGTACTTC. It translates to CSVPQGARRETQYF.

This sequence joins TRBV28 and TRBJ1-2; 8 bases fit TRBD1. Germline V lookup: CDR1 MDHEN, CDR2 SYDVKM. This CDR3 region has 17 residues. After removal of 5 bases from V and 12 bases from J, the junction contained 23 bases not matched to a gene. CDR3 sequence: CASSEAGAGQAPRGHTF. The CDR3 bases are TGTGCCAGCAGTGAAGCAGGAGCGGGACAGGCCCCTCGGGGCCACACCTTC.

By share of the sample, this clonotype is medium-sized. The gene calls are TRBV4-2 and TRBJ2-1; the D gene is possibly TRBD2 (6 bases). CDR1 LGHNA and CDR2 YNFKEQ come from the germline V gene. This CDR3 comprises 16 residues. V lost 3 bases and J lost 4, with 16 bases in between. The chain's CDR3 is CASSHSGASAYNEQFF. CDR3 nucleotides: TGTGCCAGCAGCCATTCCGGGGCTAGCGCATACAATGAGCAGTTCTTC.

The sample holds a few counts of this clonotype. The genes are TRBV27 and TRBJ2-2, with TRBD2 as a possible D gene (6 bases). The CDR3 extends over 19 amino acids. CDR1 and CDR2 (germline): MNHEY, SMNVEV (reference sequence). The V gene lost 2 bases and the J gene lost 11 bases, with 30 bases spanning the gap. The CDR3 loop reads CASSLRYRWEVPSANELFF. Here the CDR3 DNA reads TGTGCCAGCAGTTTAAGATACCGTTGGGAGGTGCCTTCGGCGAACGAGCTGTTTTTT.

This clonotype is termed medium-sized. The V and J genes are TRBV20-1 and TRBJ2-3; D is ambiguous. Trimming stripped 1 base from V and 1 base from J, with 9 bases between. This CDR3 comprises 14 residues. Germline CDR1 reads DFQATT; CDR2 reads SNEGSKA (reference sequence). CDR3 DNA sequence: TGCAGTGCTAGAGGTCTTGCGGGCACAGATACGCAGTATTTT. As protein: CSARGLAGTDTQYF.

The chain joins TRBV20-1 to TRBJ2-7, with D perhaps TRBD2 (6 bases). Germline lookup yields CDR1 DFQATT and CDR2 SNEGSKA (reference sequence). The CDR3 sequence is 15 residues long. V lost 1 base and J 0 bases, leaving 13 bases between the germline ends. In nucleotides, the CDR3 is TGCAGTGCTAGAGGCGCCGAGCGGGCCTCCTACGAGCAGTACTTC. Amino acids: CSARGAERASYEQYF.